This TCR beta chain emerged from a study of cytomegalovirus exposure and HLA in healthy donors. Findings of the study overall: Most observed TCR sequences were rare, whereas some public TCRs were detected in many donors.

Germline CDR1 and CDR2: SNHLY and FYNNEI. J gave up 5 bases and V 4 bases, and 6 bases lay outside the gene matches. The CDR3 covers 15 residues. The primer mix had 60 Vbeta and 13 Jbeta primers. Libraries were prepared by immunoSEQ multiplex PCR; TCRdb keeps only in-frame clonotypes and omits some of them. The sample consists of 30,000 to 40,000 clones, 84% of them appearing once. Note on this clone: Its matching antigen is unknown.

The sequencing sample was made of PBMCs. The sequence was collected from a woman in her late teens or twenties in good health and CMV-seronegative. This sequence joins TRBV2 and TRBJ2-2; TRBD2 agrees at 8 bases. This chain's CDR3 is CASSGSTGGTGELFF. The CDR3 DNA is TGTGCCAGCAGTGGTAGTACGGGGGGGACCGGGGAGCTGTTTTTT.